The entry below describes one T cell receptor beta chain. Its antigen remains unidentified. CDR3 length: 14 residues. V lost 4 bases, J lost 2 bases, and 6 bases lay in between. Germline loops: CDR1 SGHTA, CDR2 FQGNSA. This record belongs to a study of T-cell memory formation after mild COVID-19. Whole-study results and caveats: For contracting clones, CD4+ ones sat mainly in CM and EM, CD8+ in EMRA.

TCRdb independently ran MiXCR on the 5' RACE reads; one entry per CDR3 protein. The sample lists about 260,000 distinct CDR3 sequences, around 15% seen once, with about a fifth in the top ten. This clonotype originated in a man between 18 and 35 years old who had mild COVID-19 (a few samples of this study predate the infection). Cell type and time point are not known. The V gene is TRBV7-2, the J gene TRBJ2-6; D is unresolved. Sample: PBMCs or a T cell subset sorted from them (not recorded which). This CDR3 reads CASSSLPGANVLTF. The CDR3 DNA reads as TGTGCCAGCAGCTCCCTTCCTGGGGCCAACGTCCTGACTTTC.